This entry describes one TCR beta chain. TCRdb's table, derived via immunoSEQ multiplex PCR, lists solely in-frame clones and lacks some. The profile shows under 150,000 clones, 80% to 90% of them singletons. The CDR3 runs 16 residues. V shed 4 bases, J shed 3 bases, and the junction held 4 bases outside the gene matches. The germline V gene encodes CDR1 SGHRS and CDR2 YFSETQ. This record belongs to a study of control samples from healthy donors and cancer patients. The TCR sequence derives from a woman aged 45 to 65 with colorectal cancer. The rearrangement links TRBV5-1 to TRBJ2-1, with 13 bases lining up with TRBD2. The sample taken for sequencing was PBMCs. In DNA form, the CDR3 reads TGCGCCAGCAGCACGGGACTAGCGGGAAGCTACAATGAGCAGTTCTTC. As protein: CASSTGLAGSYNEQFF.